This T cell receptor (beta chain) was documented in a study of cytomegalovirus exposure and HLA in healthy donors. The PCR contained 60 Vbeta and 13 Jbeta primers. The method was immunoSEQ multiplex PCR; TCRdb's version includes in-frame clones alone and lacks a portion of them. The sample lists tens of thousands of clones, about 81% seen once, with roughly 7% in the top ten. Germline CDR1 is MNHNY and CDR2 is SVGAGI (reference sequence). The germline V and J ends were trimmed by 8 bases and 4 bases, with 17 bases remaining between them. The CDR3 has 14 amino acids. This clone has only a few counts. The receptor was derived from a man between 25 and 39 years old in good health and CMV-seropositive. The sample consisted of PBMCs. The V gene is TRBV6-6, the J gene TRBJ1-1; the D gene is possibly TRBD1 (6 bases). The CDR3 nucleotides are TGTGCCAGCTGTCTTGGGGGCGGTAGCACTGAAGCTTTCTTT. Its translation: CASCLGGGSTEAFF.